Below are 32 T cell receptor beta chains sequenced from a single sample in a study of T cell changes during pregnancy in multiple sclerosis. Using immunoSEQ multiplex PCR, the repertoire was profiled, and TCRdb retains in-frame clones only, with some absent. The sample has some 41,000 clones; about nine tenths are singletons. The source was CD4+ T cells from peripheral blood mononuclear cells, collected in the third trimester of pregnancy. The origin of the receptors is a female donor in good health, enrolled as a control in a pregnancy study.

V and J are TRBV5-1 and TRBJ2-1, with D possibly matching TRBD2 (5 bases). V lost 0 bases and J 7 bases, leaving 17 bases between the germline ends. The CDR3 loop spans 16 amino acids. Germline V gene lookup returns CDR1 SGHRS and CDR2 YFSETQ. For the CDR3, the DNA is TGCGCCAGCAGCTTGGATGGGAGCCCCTGGGGTAATGAGCAGTTCTTC. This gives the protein CASSLDGSPWGNEQFF.

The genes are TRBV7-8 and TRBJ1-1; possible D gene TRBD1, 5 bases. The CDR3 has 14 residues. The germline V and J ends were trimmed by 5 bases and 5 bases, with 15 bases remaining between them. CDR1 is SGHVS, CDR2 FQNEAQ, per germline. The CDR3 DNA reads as TGTGCCAGCAGCCGGACCTCAGGGAAGACTGAAGCTTTCTTT. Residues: CASSRTSGKTEAFF.

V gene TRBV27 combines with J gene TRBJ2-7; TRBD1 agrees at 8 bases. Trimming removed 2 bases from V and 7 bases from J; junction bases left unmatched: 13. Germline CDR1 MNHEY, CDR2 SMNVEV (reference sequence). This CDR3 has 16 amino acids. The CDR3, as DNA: TGTGCCAGCAGTTTAGCCGGGACAGGAGGCCGCGGGGAGCAGTACTTC. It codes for CASSLAGTGGRGEQYF.

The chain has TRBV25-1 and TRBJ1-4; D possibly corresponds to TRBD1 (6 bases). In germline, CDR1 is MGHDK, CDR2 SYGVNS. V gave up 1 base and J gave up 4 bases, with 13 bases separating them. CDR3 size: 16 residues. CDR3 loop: CASSESGGAGNEKLFF. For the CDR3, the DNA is TGTGCCAGCAGTGAATCTGGGGGGGCTGGTAATGAAAAACTGTTTTTT. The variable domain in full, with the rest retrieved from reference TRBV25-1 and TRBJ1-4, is EADIYQTPRYLVIGTGKKITLECSQTMGHDKMYWYQQDPGMELHLIHYSYGVNSTEKGDLSSESTVSRIRTEHFPLTLESARPSHTSQYLCASSESGGAGNEKLFFGSGTQLSVL.

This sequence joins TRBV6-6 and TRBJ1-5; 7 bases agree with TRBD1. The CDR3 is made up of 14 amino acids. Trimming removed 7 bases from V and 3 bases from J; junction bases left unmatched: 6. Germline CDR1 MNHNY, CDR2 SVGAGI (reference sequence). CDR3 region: CASTGTELNQPQHF. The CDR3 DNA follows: TGTGCCAGCACCGGGACAGAGCTCAATCAGCCCCAGCATTTT.

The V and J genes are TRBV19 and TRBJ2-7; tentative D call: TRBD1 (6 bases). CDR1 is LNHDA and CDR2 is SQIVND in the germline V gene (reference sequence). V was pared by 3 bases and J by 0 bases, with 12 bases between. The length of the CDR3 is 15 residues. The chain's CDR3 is CASSIRQGSSYEQYF. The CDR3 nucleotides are TGTGCCAGTAGTATTCGTCAGGGGAGCTCCTACGAGCAGTACTTC.

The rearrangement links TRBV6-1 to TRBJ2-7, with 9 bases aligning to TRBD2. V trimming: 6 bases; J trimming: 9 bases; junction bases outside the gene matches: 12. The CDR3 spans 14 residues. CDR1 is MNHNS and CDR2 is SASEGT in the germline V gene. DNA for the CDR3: TGTGCCAGCAGGCTCGGGACTAGCCTCCGGGTGCAGTACTTC. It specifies CASRLGTSLRVQYF.

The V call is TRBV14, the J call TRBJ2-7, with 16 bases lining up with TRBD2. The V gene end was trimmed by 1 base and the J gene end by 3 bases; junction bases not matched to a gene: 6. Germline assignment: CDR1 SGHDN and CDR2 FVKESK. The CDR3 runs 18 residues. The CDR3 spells CASSQAWGLAGGVYEQYF. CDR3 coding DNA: TGTGCCAGCAGCCAAGCCTGGGGACTAGCGGGAGGGGTCTACGAGCAGTACTTC.

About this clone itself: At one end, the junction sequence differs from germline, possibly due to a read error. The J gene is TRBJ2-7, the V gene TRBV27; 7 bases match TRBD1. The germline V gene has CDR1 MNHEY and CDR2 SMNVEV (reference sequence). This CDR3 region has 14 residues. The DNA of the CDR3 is TGTGCCAGCAGTCTCGGACAGGCCCGCTACCAGCAGTACTTC. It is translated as CASSLGQARYQQYF.

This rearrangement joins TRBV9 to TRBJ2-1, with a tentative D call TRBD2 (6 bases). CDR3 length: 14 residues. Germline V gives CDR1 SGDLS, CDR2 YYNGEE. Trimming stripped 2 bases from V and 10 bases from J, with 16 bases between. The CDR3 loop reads CASSVAGFPTEQFF. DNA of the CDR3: TGTGCCAGCAGCGTTGCGGGATTTCCCACGGAGCAGTTCTTC.

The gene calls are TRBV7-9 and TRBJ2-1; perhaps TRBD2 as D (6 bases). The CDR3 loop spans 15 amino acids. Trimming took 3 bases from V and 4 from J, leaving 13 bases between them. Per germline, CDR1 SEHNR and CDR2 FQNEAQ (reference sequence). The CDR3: CASSLRRDWYNEQFF. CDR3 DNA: TGTGCCAGCAGCTTGAGGCGGGACTGGTACAATGAGCAGTTCTTC.

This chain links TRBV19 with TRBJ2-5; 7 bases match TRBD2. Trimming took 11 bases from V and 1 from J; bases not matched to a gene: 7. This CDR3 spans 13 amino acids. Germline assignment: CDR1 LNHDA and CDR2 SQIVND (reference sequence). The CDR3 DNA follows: TGTGCCGCCTCGACTAGCCTCCAAGAGACCCAGTACTTC. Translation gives CAASTSLQETQYF.

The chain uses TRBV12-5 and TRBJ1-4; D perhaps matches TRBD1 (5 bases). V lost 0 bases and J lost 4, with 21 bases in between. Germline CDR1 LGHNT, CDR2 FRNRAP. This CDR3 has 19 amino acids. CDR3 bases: TGTGCTAGTGGTTTGGTCCCTTACGGGGGTGGGAGGATTAATGAAAAACTGTTTTTT. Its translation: CASGLVPYGGGRINEKLFF.

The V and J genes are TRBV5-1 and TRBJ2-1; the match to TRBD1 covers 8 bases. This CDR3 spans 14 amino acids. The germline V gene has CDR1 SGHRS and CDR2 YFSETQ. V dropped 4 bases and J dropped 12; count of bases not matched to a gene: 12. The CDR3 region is CASSPGQVPGRQFF. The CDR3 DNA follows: TGCGCCAGCAGCCCGGGACAGGTGCCGGGGCGGCAGTTCTTC.

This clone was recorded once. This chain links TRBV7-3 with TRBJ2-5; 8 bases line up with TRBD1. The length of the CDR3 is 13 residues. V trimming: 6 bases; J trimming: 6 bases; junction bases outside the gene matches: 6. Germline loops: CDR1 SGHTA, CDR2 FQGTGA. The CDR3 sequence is CASSSGRGQTQYF. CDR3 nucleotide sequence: TGTGCCAGCAGTTCTGGCAGGGGGCAGACCCAGTACTTC. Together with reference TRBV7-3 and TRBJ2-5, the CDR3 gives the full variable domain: GAGVSQTPSNKVTEKGKYVELRCDPISGHTALYWYRQSLGQGPEFLIYFQGTGAADDSGLPNDRFFAVRPEGSVSTLKIQRTERGDSAVYLCASSSGRGQTQYFGPGTRLLVL.

The CDR3 loop reads CASSPRSRTEAFF. Written as DNA, the CDR3 is TGTGCCAGCTCACCTCGGTCGCGAACTGAAGCTTTCTTT. The V and J genes are TRBV18 and TRBJ1-1, with D unresolved. In germline, CDR1 is KGHSH, CDR2 LQKENI. This CDR3 comprises 13 residues. V shed 3 bases and J shed 5 bases, with 10 bases lying between them.

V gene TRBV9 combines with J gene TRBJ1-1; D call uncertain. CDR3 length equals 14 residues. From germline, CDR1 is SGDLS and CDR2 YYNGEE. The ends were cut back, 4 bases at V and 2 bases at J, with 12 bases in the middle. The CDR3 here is CASSPMGRNTEAFF. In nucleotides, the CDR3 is TGTGCCAGCAGCCCCATGGGGAGAAACACTGAAGCTTTCTTT.

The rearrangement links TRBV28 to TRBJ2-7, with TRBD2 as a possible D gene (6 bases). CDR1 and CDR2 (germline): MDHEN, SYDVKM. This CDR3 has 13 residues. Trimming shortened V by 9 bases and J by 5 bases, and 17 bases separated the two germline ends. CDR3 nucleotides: TGTGCCAGTTCGGGGAGGTTTAGCCACGAGCAGTACTTC. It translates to CASSGRFSHEQYF.

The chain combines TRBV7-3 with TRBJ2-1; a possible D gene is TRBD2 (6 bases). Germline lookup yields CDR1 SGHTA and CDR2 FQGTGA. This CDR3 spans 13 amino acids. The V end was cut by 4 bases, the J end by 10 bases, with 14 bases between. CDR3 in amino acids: CASSSRDSGEQFF. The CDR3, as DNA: TGTGCCAGCAGCTCCCGGGACTCAGGGGAGCAGTTCTTC.

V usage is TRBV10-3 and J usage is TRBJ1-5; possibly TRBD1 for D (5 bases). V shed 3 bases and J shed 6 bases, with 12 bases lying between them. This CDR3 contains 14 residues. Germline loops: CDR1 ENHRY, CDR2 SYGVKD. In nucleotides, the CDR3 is TGTGCCATCAGTGACGGAGGGGCAGGTCAGCCCCAGCATTTT. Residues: CAISDGGAGQPQHF.

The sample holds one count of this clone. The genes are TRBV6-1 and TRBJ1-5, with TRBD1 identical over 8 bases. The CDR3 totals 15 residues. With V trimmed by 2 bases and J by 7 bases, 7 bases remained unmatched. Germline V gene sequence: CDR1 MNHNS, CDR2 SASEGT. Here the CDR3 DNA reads TGTGCCAGCAGTGAACAGGGGGCGGTTTGGCAGCCCCAGCATTTT. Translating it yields CASSEQGAVWQPQHF.

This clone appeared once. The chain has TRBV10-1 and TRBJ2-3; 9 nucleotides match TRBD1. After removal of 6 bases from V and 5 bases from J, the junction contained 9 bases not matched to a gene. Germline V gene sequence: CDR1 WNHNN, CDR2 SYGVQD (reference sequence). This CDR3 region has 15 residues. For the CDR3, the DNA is TGCGCCAGCAGCCTGGGACAGGGTGTTGGAGATACGCAGTATTTT. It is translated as CASSLGQGVGDTQYF.

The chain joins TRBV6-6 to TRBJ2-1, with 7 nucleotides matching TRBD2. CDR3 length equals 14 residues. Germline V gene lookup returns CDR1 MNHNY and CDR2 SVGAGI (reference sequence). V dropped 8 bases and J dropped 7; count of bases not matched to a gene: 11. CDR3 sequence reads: CASSGGGLVNEQFF. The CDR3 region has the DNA TGTGCCAGCTCCGGGGGAGGGCTGGTAAATGAGCAGTTCTTC.

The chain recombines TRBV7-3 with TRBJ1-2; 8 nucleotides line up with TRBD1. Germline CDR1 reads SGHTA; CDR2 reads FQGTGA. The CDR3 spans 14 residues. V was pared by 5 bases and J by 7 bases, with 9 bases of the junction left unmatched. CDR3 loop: CASSNTGGDVGYTF. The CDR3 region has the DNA TGTGCCAGCAGCAACACAGGGGGTGACGTTGGCTACACCTTC.

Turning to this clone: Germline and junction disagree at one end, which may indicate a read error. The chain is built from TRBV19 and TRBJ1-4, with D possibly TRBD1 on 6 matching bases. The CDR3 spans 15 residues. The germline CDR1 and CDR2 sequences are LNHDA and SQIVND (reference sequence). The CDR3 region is CASSIGTDYNEKLFF. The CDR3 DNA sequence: TGTGCCAGTAGTATAGGGACAGATTATAATGAAAAGCTGTTTTTT.

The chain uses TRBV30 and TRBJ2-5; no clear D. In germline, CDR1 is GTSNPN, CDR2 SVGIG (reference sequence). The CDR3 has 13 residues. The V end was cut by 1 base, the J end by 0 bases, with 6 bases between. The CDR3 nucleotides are TGTGCCTGGAGTGGGCAGTACCAAGAGACCCAGTACTTC. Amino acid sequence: CAWSGQYQETQYF.

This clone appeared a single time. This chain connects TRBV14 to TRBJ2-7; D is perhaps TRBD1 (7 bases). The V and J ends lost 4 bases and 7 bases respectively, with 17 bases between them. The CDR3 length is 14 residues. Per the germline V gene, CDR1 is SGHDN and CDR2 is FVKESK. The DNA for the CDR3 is TGTGCCAGCAGCCCAGGGGGGCCCAAACGAGAGCAGTACTTC. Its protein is CASSPGGPKREQYF.

CDR3 residues: CAINSGASTDTQYF. The CDR3 bases are TGTGCCATCAATAGCGGAGCTAGCACAGATACGCAGTATTTT. The V and J genes are TRBV28 and TRBJ2-3; D is perhaps TRBD2 (6 bases). V dropped 10 bases and J dropped 0 bases, with 14 bases sitting between them. This CDR3 has 14 residues. Germline V gene sequence: CDR1 MDHEN, CDR2 SYDVKM.

The CDR3 protein is CASAQTGDSGNTIYF. The CDR3 coding sequence is TGCGCCAGCGCACAAACAGGGGACTCTGGAAACACCATATATTTT. The chain recombines TRBV5-1 with TRBJ1-3; 7 positions agree with TRBD1. CDR3 length: 15 residues. The junction had 7 bases not matched to a gene; V was cut back by 7 bases and J by 0 bases. Germline V gives CDR1 SGHRS, CDR2 YFSETQ.

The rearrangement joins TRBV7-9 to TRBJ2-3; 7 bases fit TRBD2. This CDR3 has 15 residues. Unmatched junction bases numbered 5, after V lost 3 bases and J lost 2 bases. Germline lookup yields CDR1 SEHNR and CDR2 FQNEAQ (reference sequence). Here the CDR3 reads CASSFRSGATDTQYF. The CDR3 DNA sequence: TGTGCCAGCAGCTTTAGGAGCGGGGCCACAGATACGCAGTATTTT.

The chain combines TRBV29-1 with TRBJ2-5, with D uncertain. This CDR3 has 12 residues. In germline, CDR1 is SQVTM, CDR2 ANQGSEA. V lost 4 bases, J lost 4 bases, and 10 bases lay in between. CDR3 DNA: TGCAGCGTTGGAAACAGCCGAGAGACCCAGTACTTC. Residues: CSVGNSRETQYF.

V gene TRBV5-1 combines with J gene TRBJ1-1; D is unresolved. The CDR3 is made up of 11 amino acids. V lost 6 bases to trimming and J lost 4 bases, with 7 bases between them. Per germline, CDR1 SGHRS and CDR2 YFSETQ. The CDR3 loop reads CASKGGTEAFF. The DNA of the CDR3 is TGCGCCAGCAAGGGAGGCACTGAAGCTTTCTTT.